Described below is a single T cell receptor (beta chain) sequence and its context. Blood draws occurred at baseline, cycle 4 day 1, and cycle 7 day 1. Only in-frame clones appear in the TCRdb table, and some are missing; sequencing was by immunoSEQ multiplex PCR. The sample includes roughly 120,000 clones, more than 80% seen only once; the top ten take approximately 0.51%. The CDR3 is made up of 14 amino acids. Germline V gene lookup returns CDR1 MDHEN and CDR2 SYDVKM. The ends lost 5 bases at V and 8 bases at J; junction bases unmatched: 10. This sample stems from a study of OX40 agonist ivuxolimab in advanced cancers.

The receptor was isolated from an adult with an advanced solid tumor such as melanoma, head and neck, liver or kidney cancer. The chain carries TRBV28 and TRBJ1-2, with 8 nucleotides matching TRBD1. This specimen was CD4+ or CD8+ T cells sorted from blood, taken in a trial of the OX40 agonist ivuxolimab. The CDR3 loop reads CASSPYYTGGGYTF. The CDR3 coding sequence is TGTGCCAGCAGTCCATATTACACAGGGGGAGGCTACACCTTC.